The 5 T cell receptor beta chains given below trace back to one sample, sequenced in a study of blood T cells in healthy people across ages. Primers used in a second PCR of about 6 to 12 cycles were a sample-barcoded 5' primer and a J-beta primer mix. TCRdb ran MiXCR on the 5' RACE reads and lists one entry per CDR3 protein. The sample records fewer than 1,000,000 distinct CDR3 sequences, about 42% being singletons. Sequencing was carried out using blood. These receptors were collected from a man in his fifties or sixties in good health.

The V call is TRBV12-3 or TRBV12-4, the J call TRBJ1-1; D is uncertain. The germline V and J ends were trimmed by 4 bases and 0 bases, with 9 bases remaining between them. This CDR3 spans 14 amino acids. CDR3 sequence: CASSYLNMNTEAFF. The CDR3 nucleotides are TGTGCCAGCAGTTACCTGAACATGAACACTGAAGCTTTCTTT.

The genes are TRBV3-1 and TRBJ2-5; 7 bases match TRBD1. Trimming took 3 bases from V and 2 from J; bases not matched to a gene: 3. The length of the CDR3 is 14 residues. Germline CDR1 LGHDT, CDR2 YNNKEL (reference sequence). The CDR3 reads CASSHLTGQETQYF. For the CDR3, the DNA is TGTGCCAGCAGCCACCTGACAGGGCAAGAGACCCAGTACTTC.

The rearrangement joins TRBV9 to TRBJ1-4; a weak D match, TRBD1 (5 bases). This CDR3 comprises 15 residues. From germline, CDR1 is SGDLS and CDR2 YYNGEE. V was shortened by 3 bases and J by 3 bases, with 12 bases between the two germline ends. CDR3 nucleotides: TGTGCCAGCAGCGAGAAACCGGGACCTAATGAAAAACTGTTTTTT. Translation: CASSEKPGPNEKLFF.

The genes are TRBV5-1 and TRBJ2-3; 8 positions match TRBD1. The CDR3 spans 13 residues. V trimming: 3 bases; J trimming: 5 bases; junction bases outside the gene matches: 2. Germline CDR1 reads SGHRS; CDR2 reads YFSETQ. In nucleotides, the CDR3 is TGCGCCAGCAGCTGGACAGGGCAAGATACGCAGTATTTT. This encodes CASSWTGQDTQYF.

This clonotype was observed a few times. V gene TRBV4-3 combines with J gene TRBJ2-5, with 11 bases fitting TRBD2. The length of the CDR3 is 16 residues. CDR1 is LGHNA, CDR2 YSLEER, per germline. The trim removed 1 base at V and 4 bases at J, leaving 5 bases unmatched. In nucleotides, the CDR3 is TGCGCCAGCAGCCAAGGAGTAGCGGGGGGGCGAGAGACCCAGTACTTC. Translation: CASSQGVAGGRETQYF.